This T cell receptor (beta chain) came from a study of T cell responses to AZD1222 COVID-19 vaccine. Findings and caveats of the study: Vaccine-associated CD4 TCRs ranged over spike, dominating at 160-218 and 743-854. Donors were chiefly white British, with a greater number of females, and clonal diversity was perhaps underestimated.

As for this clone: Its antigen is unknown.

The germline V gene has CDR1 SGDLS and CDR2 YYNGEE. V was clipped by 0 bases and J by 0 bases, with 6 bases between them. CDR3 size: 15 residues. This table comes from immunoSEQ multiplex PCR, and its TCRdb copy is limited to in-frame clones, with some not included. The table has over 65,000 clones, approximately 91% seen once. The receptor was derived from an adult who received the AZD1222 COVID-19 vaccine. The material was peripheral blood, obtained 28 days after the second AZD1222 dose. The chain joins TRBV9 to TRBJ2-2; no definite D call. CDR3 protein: CASSVDTANTGELFF. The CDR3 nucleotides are TGTGCCAGCAGCGTAGATACAGCGAACACCGGGGAGCTGTTTTTT.